A selection of T cell receptor beta chains follows, all from one sample in a study of cytomegalovirus exposure and HLA in healthy donors. Assay: immunoSEQ multiplex PCR; the TCRdb copy retains only in-frame clones and omits some. The table for this sample gives 150,000 to 200,000 clones. The material sequenced was PBMCs. The source of these receptors is a woman aged 60-75 years in good health and CMV-seronegative. The CDR3 runs from the conserved cysteine through the conserved F or W. A D gene is named only where the DNA matches it firmly.

length	D	V	J	CDR3	DNA
14	-	TRBV30	TRBJ1-3	CAWRGGLSGNTIYF	TGTGCCTGGAGAGGAGGCCTCTCTGGAAACACCATATATTTT
17	TRBD2	TRBV2	TRBJ2-1	CASSGGAGGLSYNEQFF	TGTGCCAGCAGTGGTGGAGCGGGAGGCCTCTCCTACAATGAGCAGTTCTTC
13	-	TRBV9	TRBJ2-1	CASSVARDNEQFF	TGTGCCAGCAGCGTAGCCAGGGACAATGAGCAGTTCTTC
15	TRBD1	TRBV9	TRBJ2-7	CASSVGDRGTYEQYF	TGTGCCAGCAGCGTAGGCGACAGGGGTACCTACGAGCAGTACTTC
16	TRBD2	TRBV5-4	TRBJ2-7	CASSLPPSGGAVEQYF	TGTGCCAGCAGCTTACCCCCTAGCGGGGGGGCCGTAGAGCAGTACTTC
13	-	TRBV6-5	TRBJ1-1	CASRRGVGAEAFF	TGTGCCAGCAGACGGGGGGTCGGGGCTGAAGCTTTCTTT
15	-	TRBV11-2	TRBJ1-4	CASSLDGGPGEKLFF	TGTGCCAGCAGCTTAGATGGCGGCCCCGGAGAAAAACTGTTTTTT
13	-	TRBV7-9	TRBJ1-1	CASSSPGNTEAFF	TGTGCCAGCAGCTCTCCAGGGAACACTGAAGCTTTCTTT
12	-	TRBV29-1	TRBJ1-2	CSVESGTYGYTF	TGCAGCGTTGAAAGCGGGACCTATGGCTACACCTTC
17	TRBD1	TRBV2	TRBJ2-2	CASSTDRANPATGELFF	TGTGCCAGCAGTACCGACAGGGCGAACCCCGCCACCGGGGAGCTGTTTTTT
15	-	TRBV5-1	TRBJ2-1	CASSSISISGNEQFF	TGCGCCAGCAGCTCGATAAGTATTTCAGGCAATGAGCAGTTCTTC
16	TRBD1	TRBV6-5	TRBJ1-6	CASSYSLGTGHSPLHF	TGTGCCAGCAGTTACTCCCTCGGGACAGGGCATTCACCCCTCCACTTT
14	TRBD1	TRBV29-1	TRBJ2-1	CSVRQGSSYNEQFF	TGCAGCGTCAGACAGGGCAGCTCCTACAATGAGCAGTTCTTC
15	-	TRBV6-1	TRBJ1-2	CASSESGGGGYGYTF	TGTGCCAGCAGCGAATCCGGGGGAGGCGGATATGGCTACACCTTC
16	TRBD2	TRBV2	TRBJ2-5	CASRLGLAGGEETQYF	TGTGCCAGCAGACTCGGACTAGCGGGGGGGGAGGAGACCCAGTACTTC
15	-	TRBV7-6	TRBJ2-3	CASSLESGLGDTQYF	TGTGCCAGCAGCTTAGAATCGGGGTTGGGAGATACGCAGTATTTT
18	TRBD1	TRBV10-3	TRBJ2-3	CAISGGYVQGIGGDTQYF	TGTGCCATCAGTGGAGGTTACGTACAGGGGATTGGGGGAGATACGCAGTATTTT
15	TRBD1	TRBV19	TRBJ1-4	CASRDRGFTNEKLFF	TGTGCCAGCAGGGACAGGGGTTTCACTAATGAAAAACTGTTTTTT
17	TRBD2	TRBV19	TRBJ2-4	CASSLAGVGLAKNIQYF	TGTGCCAGTAGCCTAGCGGGAGTAGGCCTAGCCAAAAACATTCAGTACTTC
14	TRBD2	TRBV7-3	TRBJ2-3	CASSLAGDGNTQYF	TGTGCCAGCAGCTTGGCGGGGGATGGGAATACGCAGTATTTT
13	-	TRBV9	TRBJ1-3	CASSVEAEGTIYF	TGTGCCAGCAGCGTAGAAGCGGAAGGCACCATATATTTT
15	-	TRBV7-2	TRBJ1-2	CASSLGSDGRGGYTF	TGTGCCAGCAGCTTAGGGTCCGATGGGCGGGGTGGCTACACCTTC
16	TRBD1	TRBV5-1	TRBJ1-6	CASSSDRAGGNSPLHF	TGCGCCAGCAGCTCGGACAGGGCCGGCGGCAATTCACCCCTCCACTTT
15	TRBD1	TRBV6-1	TRBJ1-5	CASSEGTGVGQPQHF	TGTGCCAGCAGTGAAGGGACAGGGGTAGGGCAGCCCCAGCATTTT
12	-	TRBV5-4	TRBJ2-7	CAFRGITYEQYF	TGTGCCTTTCGGGGGATTACCTACGAGCAGTACTTC
13	TRBD1	TRBV10-3	TRBJ1-5	CAISGTGDQPQHF	TGTGCCATCAGTGGGACAGGGGATCAGCCCCAGCATTTT
16	TRBD2	TRBV7-3	TRBJ2-2	CASSRGLAESTGELFF	TGTGCCAGCAGCCGGGGACTAGCGGAGAGTACCGGGGAGCTGTTTTTT
13	-	TRBV7-3	TRBJ1-1	CASSRARGTEAFF	TGTGCCAGCAGCCGGGCCCGAGGGACTGAAGCTTTCTTT
12	-	TRBV4-1	TRBJ1-5	CTSSQPGLPQHF	TGCACCAGCAGCCAACCGGGTTTACCCCAGCATTTT
17	TRBD2	TRBV9	TRBJ2-1	CASSVVSGGAGYNEQFF	TGTGCCAGCAGCGTAGTAAGCGGGGGGGCCGGTTACAATGAGCAGTTCTTC
15	TRBD2	TRBV5-1	TRBJ2-7	CASSLFTAGGYEQYF	TGCGCCAGCAGCTTGTTTACTGCGGGGGGCTACGAGCAGTACTTC
13	TRBD2	TRBV7-2	TRBJ2-7	CASSSSGNYEQYF	TGTGCCAGCAGCTCTAGCGGTAACTACGAGCAGTACTTC
16	TRBD2	TRBV5-6	TRBJ2-3	CASSLATSGFTDTQYF	TGTGCCAGCAGCTTGGCGACTAGCGGTTTCACAGATACGCAGTATTTT
17	TRBD2	TRBV4-3	TRBJ2-4	CASSQDRAGVLGNIQYF	TGCGCCAGCAGCCAAGATCGGGCGGGGGTGCTCGGGAACATTCAGTACTTC
13	-	TRBV7-3	TRBJ1-2	CASSPGGPRGYTF	TGTGCCAGCAGCCCCGGAGGGCCTAGAGGCTACACCTTC
17	TRBD1	TRBV30	TRBJ2-2	CAWRAYIDRVYTGELFF	TGTGCCTGGAGGGCCTATATAGACAGGGTCTACACCGGGGAGCTGTTTTTT
11	-	TRBV28	TRBJ1-1	CASRSGVEVFF	TGTGCCAGCAGGAGTGGTGTTGAAGTTTTCTTT
15	TRBD2	TRBV7-8	TRBJ2-1	CASSGGTSAYNEQFF	TGTGCCAGCAGCGGAGGGACTAGCGCCTACAATGAGCAGTTCTTC
16	TRBD2	TRBV10-1	TRBJ2-2	CASSERGTSGPGELFF	TGCGCCAGCAGTGAGAGGGGGACTAGCGGGCCCGGGGAGCTGTTTTTT
15	-	TRBV19	TRBJ2-1	CASKMVPGLFDEQFF	TGTGCCAGTAAAATGGTTCCTGGGCTATTCGATGAGCAGTTCTTC
16	TRBD1	TRBV11-3	TRBJ1-1	CASTSGQGHLRTEAFF	TGTGCCAGCACCTCGGGACAGGGGCATTTACGCACTGAAGCTTTCTTT
14	TRBD2	TRBV5-1	TRBJ2-5	CASIKRGYEETQYF	TGCGCCAGCATTAAGCGGGGGTATGAAGAGACCCAGTACTTC
16	TRBD1	TRBV12-5	TRBJ2-1	CASGLARDRGSNEQFF	TGTGCTAGTGGTTTGGCCCGGGACAGGGGGTCTAATGAGCAGTTCTTC
11	-	TRBV7-2	TRBJ1-2	CASSSRYGYTF	TGTGCCAGCAGCTCCCGGTATGGCTACACCTTC
14	-	TRBV25-1	TRBJ1-1	CASSDYGQSAEAFF	TGTGCCAGCAGTGATTACGGACAGTCTGCTGAAGCTTTCTTT
14	-	TRBV11-2	TRBJ2-1	CASSNTGTYNEQFF	TGTGCCAGCAGCAATACCGGGACCTACAATGAGCAGTTCTTC
14	-	TRBV5-1	TRBJ1-2	CASSPRTSNYGYTF	TGCGCCAGCAGCCCGAGGACATCGAACTATGGCTACACCTTC
14	TRBD2	TRBV12-5	TRBJ2-1	CASLLAGVRNEQFF	TGTGCTAGCCTTCTAGCGGGAGTGCGGAATGAGCAGTTCTTC